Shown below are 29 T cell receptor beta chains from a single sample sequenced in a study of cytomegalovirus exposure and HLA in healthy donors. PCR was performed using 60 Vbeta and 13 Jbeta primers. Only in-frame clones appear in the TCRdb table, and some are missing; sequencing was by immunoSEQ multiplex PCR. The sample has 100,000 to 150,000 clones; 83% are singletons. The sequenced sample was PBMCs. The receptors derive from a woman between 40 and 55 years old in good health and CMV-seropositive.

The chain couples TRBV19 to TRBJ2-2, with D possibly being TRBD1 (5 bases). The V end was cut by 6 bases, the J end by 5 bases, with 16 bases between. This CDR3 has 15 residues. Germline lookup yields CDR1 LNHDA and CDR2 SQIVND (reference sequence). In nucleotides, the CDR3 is TGTGCCAGTAGCGTCCAGGGCCCAGGGACCGGGGAGCTGTTTTTT. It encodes CASSVQGPGTGELFF.

CDR3 amino acids: CASTPTGASNQPQHF. CDR3 nucleotide sequence: TGTGCCAGTACCCCGACAGGGGCCTCCAATCAGCCCCAGCATTTT. The chain joins TRBV19 to TRBJ1-5; 8 bases are shared with TRBD1. CDR1 is LNHDA and CDR2 is SQIVND in the germline V gene (reference sequence). The length of the CDR3 is 15 residues. V lost 7 bases, J lost 3 bases, and 8 bases stayed unmatched.

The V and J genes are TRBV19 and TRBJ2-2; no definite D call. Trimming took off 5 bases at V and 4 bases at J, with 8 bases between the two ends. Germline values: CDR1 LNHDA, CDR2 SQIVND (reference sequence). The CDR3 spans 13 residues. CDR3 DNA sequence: TGTGCCAGTAGTTTCGGTCTCACCGGGGAGCTGTTTTTT. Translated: CASSFGLTGELFF.

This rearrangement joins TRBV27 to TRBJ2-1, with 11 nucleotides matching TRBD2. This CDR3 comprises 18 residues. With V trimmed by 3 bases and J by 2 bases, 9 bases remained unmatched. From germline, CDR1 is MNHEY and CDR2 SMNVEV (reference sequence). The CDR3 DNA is TGTGCCAGCAGTTTCCAGGTCACTAGCGGGAGTGCCTACAATGAGCAGTTCTTC. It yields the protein CASSFQVTSGSAYNEQFF.

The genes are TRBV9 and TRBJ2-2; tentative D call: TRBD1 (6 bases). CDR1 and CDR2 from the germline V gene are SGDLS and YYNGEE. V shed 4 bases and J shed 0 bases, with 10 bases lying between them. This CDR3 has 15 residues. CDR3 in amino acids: CASSTRTANTGELFF. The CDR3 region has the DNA TGTGCCAGCAGCACCCGGACAGCGAACACCGGGGAGCTGTTTTTT.

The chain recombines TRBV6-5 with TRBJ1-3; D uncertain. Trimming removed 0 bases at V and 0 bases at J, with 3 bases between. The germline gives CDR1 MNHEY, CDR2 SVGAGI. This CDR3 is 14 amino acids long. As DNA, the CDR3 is TGTGCCAGCAGTTACTCCCTCTCTGGAAACACCATATATTTT. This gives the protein CASSYSLSGNTIYF.

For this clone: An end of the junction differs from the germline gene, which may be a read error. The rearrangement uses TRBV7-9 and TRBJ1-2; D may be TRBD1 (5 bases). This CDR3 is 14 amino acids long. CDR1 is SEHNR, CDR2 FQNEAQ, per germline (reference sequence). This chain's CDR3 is CSSSLVGQGNGYTF. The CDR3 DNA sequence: TGTTCCAGCAGCTTGGTGGGGCAGGGCAATGGCTACACCTTC.

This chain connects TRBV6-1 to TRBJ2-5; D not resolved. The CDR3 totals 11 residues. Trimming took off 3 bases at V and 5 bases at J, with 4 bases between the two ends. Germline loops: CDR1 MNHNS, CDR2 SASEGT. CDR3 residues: CASSDLETQYF. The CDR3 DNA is TGTGCCAGCAGTGACCTGGAGACCCAGTACTTC.

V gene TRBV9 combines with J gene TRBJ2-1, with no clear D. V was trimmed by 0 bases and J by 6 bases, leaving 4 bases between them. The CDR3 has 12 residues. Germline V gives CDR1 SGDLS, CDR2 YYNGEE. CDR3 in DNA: TGTGCCAGCAGCGTAGAGCTCAATGAGCAGTTCTTC. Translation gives CASSVELNEQFF.

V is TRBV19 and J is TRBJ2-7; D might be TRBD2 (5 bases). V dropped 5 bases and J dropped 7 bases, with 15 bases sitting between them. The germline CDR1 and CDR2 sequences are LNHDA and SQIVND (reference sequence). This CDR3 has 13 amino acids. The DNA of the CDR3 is TGTGCCAGTAGTGTGGACGGGGAAGAGGAGCAGTACTTC. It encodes CASSVDGEEEQYF.

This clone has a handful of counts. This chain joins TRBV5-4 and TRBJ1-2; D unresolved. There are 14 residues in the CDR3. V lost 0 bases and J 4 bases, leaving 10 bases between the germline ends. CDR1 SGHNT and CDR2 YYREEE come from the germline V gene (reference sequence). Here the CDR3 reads CASSLADSVYGYTF. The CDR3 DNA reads TGTGCCAGCAGCTTGGCAGATTCCGTCTATGGCTACACCTTC. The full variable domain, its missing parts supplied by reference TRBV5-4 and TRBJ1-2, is ETGVTQSPTHLIKTRGQQVTLRCSSQSGHNTVSWYQQALGQGPQFIFQYYREEENGRGNFPPRFSGLQFPNYSSELNVNALELDDSALYLCASSLADSVYGYTFGSGTRLTVV.

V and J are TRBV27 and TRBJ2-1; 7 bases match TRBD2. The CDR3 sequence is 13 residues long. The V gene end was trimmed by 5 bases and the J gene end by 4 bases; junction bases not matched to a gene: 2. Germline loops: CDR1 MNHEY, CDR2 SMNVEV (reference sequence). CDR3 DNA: TGTGCCAGCAGTATTAGCGGGTACAATGAGCAGTTCTTC. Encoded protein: CASSISGYNEQFF.

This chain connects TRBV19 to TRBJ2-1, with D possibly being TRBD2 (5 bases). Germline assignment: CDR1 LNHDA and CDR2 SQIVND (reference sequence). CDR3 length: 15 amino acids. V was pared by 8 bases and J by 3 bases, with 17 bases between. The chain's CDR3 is CASGTKASFYNEQFF. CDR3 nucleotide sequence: TGTGCCAGTGGCACCAAGGCTAGCTTCTACAATGAGCAGTTCTTC.

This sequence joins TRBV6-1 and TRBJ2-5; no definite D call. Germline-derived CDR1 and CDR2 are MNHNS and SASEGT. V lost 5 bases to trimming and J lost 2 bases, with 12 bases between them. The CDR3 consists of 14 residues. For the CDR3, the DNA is TGTGCCAGCAGTTTTAGTCTCGGGCAAGAGACCCAGTACTTC. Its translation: CASSFSLGQETQYF.

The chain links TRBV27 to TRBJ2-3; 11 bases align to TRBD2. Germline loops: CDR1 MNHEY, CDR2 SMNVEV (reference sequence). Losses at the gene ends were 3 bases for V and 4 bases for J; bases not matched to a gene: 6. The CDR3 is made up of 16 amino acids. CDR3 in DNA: TGTGCCAGCAGTTTTGGGCTAGCGGGAGGAGCAGATACGCAGTATTTT. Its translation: CASSFGLAGGADTQYF.

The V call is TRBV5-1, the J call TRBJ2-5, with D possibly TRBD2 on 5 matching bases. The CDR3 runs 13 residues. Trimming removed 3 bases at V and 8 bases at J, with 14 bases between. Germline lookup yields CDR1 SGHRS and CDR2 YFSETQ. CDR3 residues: CASSSTLRETQYF. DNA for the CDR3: TGCGCCAGCAGCTCGACTCTCCGGGAAACCCAGTACTTC.

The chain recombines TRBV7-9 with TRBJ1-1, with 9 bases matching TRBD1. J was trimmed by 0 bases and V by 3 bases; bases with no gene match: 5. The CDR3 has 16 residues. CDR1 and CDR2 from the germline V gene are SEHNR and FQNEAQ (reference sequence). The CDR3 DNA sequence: TGTGCCAGCAGCTTCCGGACAGGGGTTATGAACACTGAAGCTTTCTTT. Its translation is CASSFRTGVMNTEAFF.

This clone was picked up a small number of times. The CDR3 region is CASSDKGGTGELFF. The DNA for the CDR3 is TGTGCCAGCAGTGACAAAGGCGGGACCGGGGAGCTGTTTTTT. J is TRBJ2-2 and V is TRBV6-4; a possible D gene is TRBD2 (5 bases). V lost 2 bases and J lost 5, with 9 bases in between. There are 14 residues in the CDR3. Germline V CDR1 and CDR2: MRHNA, SNTAGT.

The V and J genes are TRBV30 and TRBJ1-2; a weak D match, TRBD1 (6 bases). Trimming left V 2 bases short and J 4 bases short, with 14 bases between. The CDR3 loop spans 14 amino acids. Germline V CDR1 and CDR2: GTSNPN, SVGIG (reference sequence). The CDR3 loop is CAWSSQGSIYGYTF. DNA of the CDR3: TGTGCCTGGAGTTCACAGGGCTCCATCTATGGCTACACCTTC.

The CDR3 DNA follows: TGTGCCAGCAGCTTGGATCTAGCGGGAGGCTCCTACGAGCAGTACTTC. Protein product: CASSLDLAGGSYEQYF. The J gene is TRBJ2-7, the V gene TRBV5-5, with TRBD2 identical over 11 bases. The CDR3 is made up of 16 amino acids. V gave up 0 bases and J gave up 0 bases; unmatched junction bases: 2. The V gene's germline CDR1 is SGHKS and CDR2 YYEKEE (reference sequence).

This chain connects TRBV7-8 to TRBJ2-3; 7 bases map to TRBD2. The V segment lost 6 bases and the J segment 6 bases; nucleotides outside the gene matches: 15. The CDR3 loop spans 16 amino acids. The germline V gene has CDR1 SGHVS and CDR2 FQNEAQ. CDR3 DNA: TGTGCCAGCAGGGGAACTAGCGTGACTTTTACGGATACGCAGTATTTT. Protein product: CASRGTSVTFTDTQYF.

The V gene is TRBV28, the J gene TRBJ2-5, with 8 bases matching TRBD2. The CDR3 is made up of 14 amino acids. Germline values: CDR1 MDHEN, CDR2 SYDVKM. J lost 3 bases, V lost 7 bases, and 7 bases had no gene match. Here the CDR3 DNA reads TGTGCCAGCACCCCGAGCGGGAGAGAAGAGACCCAGTACTTC. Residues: CASTPSGREETQYF.

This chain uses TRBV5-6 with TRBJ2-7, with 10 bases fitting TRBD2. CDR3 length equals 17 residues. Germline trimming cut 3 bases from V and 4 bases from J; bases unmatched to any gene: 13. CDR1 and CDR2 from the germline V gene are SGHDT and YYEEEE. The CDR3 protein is CASSSIEREGSRYEQYF. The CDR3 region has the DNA TGTGCCAGCAGCTCCATCGAGCGGGAGGGAAGTCGTTACGAGCAGTACTTC.

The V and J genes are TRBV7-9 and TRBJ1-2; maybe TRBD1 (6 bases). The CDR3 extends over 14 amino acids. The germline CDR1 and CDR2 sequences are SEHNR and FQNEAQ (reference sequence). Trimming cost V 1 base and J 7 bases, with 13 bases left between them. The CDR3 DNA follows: TGTGCCAGCAGCTTAGAATGGGGGCTAGGTGGCTACACCTTC. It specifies CASSLEWGLGGYTF.

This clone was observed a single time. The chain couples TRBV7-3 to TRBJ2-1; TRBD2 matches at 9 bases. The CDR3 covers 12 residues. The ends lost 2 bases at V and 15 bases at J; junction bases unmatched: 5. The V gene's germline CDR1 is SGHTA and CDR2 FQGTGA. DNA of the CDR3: TGTGCCAGCAGCTTAGCGGGAGGGCCGCTGTTCTTC. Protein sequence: CASSLAGGPLFF. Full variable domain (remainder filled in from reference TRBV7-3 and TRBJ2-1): GAGVSQTPSNKVTEKGKYVELRCDPISGHTALYWYRQSLGQGPEFLIYFQGTGAADDSGLPNDRFFAVRPEGSVSTLKIQRTERGDSAVYLCASSLAGGPLFFGPGTRLTVL.

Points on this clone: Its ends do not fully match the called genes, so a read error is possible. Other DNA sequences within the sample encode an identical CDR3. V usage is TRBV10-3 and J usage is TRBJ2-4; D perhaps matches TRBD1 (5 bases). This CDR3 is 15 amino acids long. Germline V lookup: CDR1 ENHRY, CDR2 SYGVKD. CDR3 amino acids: CAISQDPGAKNIQYF. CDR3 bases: TGTGCCATCAGCCAAGACCCTGGGGCCAAAAACATTCAATACTTC.

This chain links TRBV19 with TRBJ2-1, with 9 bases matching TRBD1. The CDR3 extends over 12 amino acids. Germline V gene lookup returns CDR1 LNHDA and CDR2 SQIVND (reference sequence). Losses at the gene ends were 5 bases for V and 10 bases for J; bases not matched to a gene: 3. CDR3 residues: CASSYRGREQFF. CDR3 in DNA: TGTGCCAGTAGTTACAGGGGGCGGGAGCAGTTCTTC.

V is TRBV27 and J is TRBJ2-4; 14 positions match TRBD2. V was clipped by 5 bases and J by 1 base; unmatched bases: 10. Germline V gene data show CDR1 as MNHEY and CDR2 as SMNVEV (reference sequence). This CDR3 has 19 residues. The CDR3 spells CASSPFGTSGSPAKNIQYF. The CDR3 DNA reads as TGTGCCAGCAGTCCCTTCGGGACTAGCGGGAGTCCGGCCAAAAACATTCAGTACTTC.

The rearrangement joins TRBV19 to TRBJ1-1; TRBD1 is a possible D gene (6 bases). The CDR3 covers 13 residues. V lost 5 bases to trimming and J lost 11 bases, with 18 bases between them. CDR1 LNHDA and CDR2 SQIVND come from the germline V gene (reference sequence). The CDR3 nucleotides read TGTGCCAGTAGTCCCCAGGGGATAGCATGGGCTTTCTTT. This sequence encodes CASSPQGIAWAFF.